The text below deals with one TCR beta chain. The CDR3 sequence is 14 residues long. Germline V gene sequence: CDR1 SGDLS, CDR2 YYNGEE. The V and J ends lost 4 bases and 8 bases, in that order; junction bases with no gene match: 12. The sample comes from a study of blood T cell repertoires in COVID-19. Across the study: PBMCs, B-cell-depleted T cells, or T cells provided the cDNA or gDNA that made up the material.

Here immunoSEQ multiplex PCR was the method, and the copy in TCRdb shows in-frame clones only, minus some. The table records around 170,000 clones, 90% of them present only once. The sequencing input was peripheral blood. This clonotype was obtained from a man aged 45-65 years with acute or convalescent COVID-19. This chain uses TRBV9 with TRBJ2-7, with 7 bases that match TRBD2. The CDR3 sequence: CASSSTGEGHQQYF. In DNA, the CDR3 is TGTGCCAGCAGCTCTACGGGGGAGGGTCACCAGCAGTACTTC.